The 22 T cell receptor beta chains listed next were all sequenced from one sample in a study of cytomegalovirus exposure and HLA in healthy donors. Some clones are missing from TCRdb's copy, which holds only in-frame ones; the method was immunoSEQ multiplex PCR. This table has under 150,000 clones, around 84% appearing once. Material: PBMCs. All receptors derive from a man aged 18 to 29 in good health and CMV-seropositive.

A note on this clone: Other nucleotide sequences from this sample produce the same CDR3. V and J are TRBV29-1 and TRBJ2-7, with D tentatively TRBD1 (6 bases). This CDR3 has 12 residues. Trimming stripped 4 bases from V and 4 bases from J, with 11 bases between. Germline assignment: CDR1 SQVTM and CDR2 ANQGSEA. The CDR3 loop is CSVGQQGYEQYF. CDR3 in DNA: TGCAGCGTTGGTCAACAGGGTTACGAGCAGTACTTC.

The chain has TRBV5-1 and TRBJ2-1; D is possibly TRBD1 (6 bases). The CDR3 totals 16 residues. The V gene's germline CDR1 is SGHRS and CDR2 YFSETQ. V gave up 0 bases and J gave up 2 bases, with 12 bases separating them. The CDR3 bases are TGCGCCAGCAGCTTGGGGGGGCCCGGGGCCTACAATGAGCAGTTCTTC. It is translated as CASSLGGPGAYNEQFF.

The chain joins TRBV5-4 to TRBJ2-2; 8 bases align to TRBD2. This CDR3 region has 17 residues. CDR1 and CDR2 from the germline V gene are SGHNT and YYREEE (reference sequence). With V trimmed by 2 bases and J by 0 bases, 6 bases remained unmatched. The CDR3 region has the DNA TGTGCCAGCAGCTTTGGCGGGAGGTCTCCGAACACCGGGGAGCTGTTTTTT. This sequence encodes CASSFGGRSPNTGELFF.

CDR3 sequence reads: CASTQGQGITEAFF. The CDR3 DNA reads as TGTGCCAGCACCCAGGGACAGGGAATTACTGAAGCTTTCTTT. The gene calls are TRBV7-6 and TRBJ1-1; TRBD1 aligns across 9 bases. Per the germline V gene, CDR1 is SGHVS and CDR2 is FNYEAQ. With 7 bases clipped from V and 5 bases from J, the junction kept 8 bases outside the gene matches. The CDR3 covers 14 residues.

The gene calls are TRBV5-4 and TRBJ1-2, with D unresolved. The CDR3 has 13 amino acids. V lost 4 bases to trimming and J lost 3 bases, with 10 bases between them. The V gene's germline CDR1 is SGHNT and CDR2 YYREEE (reference sequence). In DNA form, the CDR3 reads TGTGCCAGCAGCCCTAGCGGGGACTATGGCTACACCTTC. It encodes CASSPSGDYGYTF.

This chain links TRBV5-1 with TRBJ2-5; TRBD2 matches at 11 bases. The CDR3 loop spans 15 amino acids. Trimming removed 1 base from V and 5 bases from J; junction bases left unmatched: 4. Germline loops: CDR1 SGHRS, CDR2 YFSETQ. CDR3 bases: TGCGCCAGCAGCTTGCTAGCGGGGGGCGGGGAGACCCAGTACTTC. Encoded protein: CASSLLAGGGETQYF.

J is TRBJ2-5 and V is TRBV14; D may be TRBD1 (6 bases). The CDR3 runs to 15 residues. V was cut by 4 bases and J by 5 bases, with 17 bases left in between. Germline loops: CDR1 SGHDN, CDR2 FVKESK. The CDR3 reads CASSPDRRPLETQYF. The CDR3 nucleotides are TGTGCCAGCAGCCCAGACAGGAGGCCCTTGGAGACCCAGTACTTC.

The genes are TRBV5-1 and TRBJ1-2; TRBD1 matches at 7 bases. The V gene end was trimmed by 4 bases and the J gene end by 4 bases; junction bases not matched to a gene: 16. CDR1 and CDR2 (germline): SGHRS, YFSETQ. The CDR3 is made up of 17 amino acids. The CDR3 region is CASSPGDSQSGVYGYTF. CDR3 in DNA: TGCGCCAGCAGCCCGGGGGACAGCCAAAGTGGGGTCTATGGCTACACCTTC.

CDR3 coding DNA: TGTGCCAGCAGTGAAAGAGCAAGCAATCAGCCCCAGCATTTT. Amino acid sequence: CASSERASNQPQHF. The chain combines TRBV2 with TRBJ1-5; D is undetermined. V shed 2 bases and J shed 1 base, with 6 bases lying between them. Looked up from germline, CDR1 is SNHLY and CDR2 is FYNNEI. The CDR3 sequence is 14 residues long.

The CDR3 DNA reads TGTGCCTGGAGTCCCCCGGGAGCCCGGAGAGGAAAACTGTTTTTT. It specifies CAWSPPGARRGKLFF. V gene TRBV30 combines with J gene TRBJ1-4, with D hard to call. V was shortened by 2 bases and J by 10 bases, with 20 bases between the two germline ends. CDR3 length equals 15 residues. The germline CDR1 and CDR2 sequences are GTSNPN and SVGIG (reference sequence). The full variable domain, its missing parts supplied by reference TRBV30 and TRBJ1-4, is SQTIHQWPATLVQPVGSPLSLECTVEGTSNPNLYWYRQAAGRGLQLLFYSVGIGQISSEVPQNLSASRPQDRQFILSSKKLLLSDSGFYLCAWSPPGARRGKLFFGSGTQLSVL.

This clone was counted once. The CDR3 reads CASSQPQASGNTIYF. DNA of the CDR3: TGCGCCAGCAGCCAACCCCAGGCATCTGGAAACACCATATATTTT. J is TRBJ1-3 and V is TRBV4-1; no firm D call. The CDR3 sequence is 15 residues long. V lost 2 bases to trimming and J lost 1 base, with 9 bases between them. The germline CDR1 and CDR2 sequences are MGHRA and YSYEKL.

The chain carries TRBV6-1 and TRBJ2-2; D perhaps matches TRBD1 (5 bases). Trimming pared 6 bases from V and 4 bases from J, leaving 6 bases between. The CDR3 loop spans 12 amino acids. CDR1 is MNHNS and CDR2 is SASEGT in the germline V gene. CDR3: CASRTGTGELFF. The DNA of the CDR3 is TGTGCCAGCAGAACAGGCACCGGGGAGCTGTTTTTT.

The rearrangement joins TRBV7-9 to TRBJ1-2; 11 positions agree with TRBD1. CDR1 is SEHNR, CDR2 FQNEAQ, per germline (reference sequence). The J segment lost 2 bases and the V segment lost 4 bases, leaving 3 bases of the junction unmatched. CDR3 length equals 15 residues. CDR3 protein: CASSSDRGPNYGYTF. The CDR3 nucleotides read TGTGCCAGCAGCTCGGACAGGGGGCCCAACTATGGCTACACCTTC.

The chain recombines TRBV12-5 with TRBJ2-3; D remains ambiguous. In germline, CDR1 is LGHNT, CDR2 FRNRAP. V lost 3 bases and J 6 bases, leaving 7 bases between the germline ends. The CDR3 length is 12 residues. CDR3 region: CASGFRSDTQYF. The CDR3 DNA follows: TGTGCTAGTGGTTTCCGTTCGGATACGCAGTATTTT.

Here the CDR3 DNA reads TGTGCCAGCAGCTTTCTATCGGGAGGGCAATACGAGCAGTACTTC. Its protein is CASSFLSGGQYEQYF. The chain employs TRBV7-6 and TRBJ2-7; 8 positions match TRBD2. V lost 3 bases to trimming and J lost 4 bases; unmatched junction nucleotides: 8. This CDR3 has 15 amino acids. CDR1 and CDR2 (germline): SGHVS, FNYEAQ. Filled out from reference TRBV7-6 and TRBJ2-7, the complete variable domain reads GAGVSQSPRYKVTKRGQDVALRCDPISGHVSLYWYRQALGQGPEFLTYFNYEAQQDKSGLPNDRFSAERPEGSISTLTIQRTEQRDSAMYRCASSFLSGGQYEQYFGPGTRLTVT.

The chain combines TRBV6-5 with TRBJ2-7; D is undetermined. This CDR3 is 13 amino acids long. V was clipped by 6 bases and J by 6 bases, with 15 bases between them. In germline, CDR1 is MNHEY, CDR2 SVGAGI. CDR3 sequence (DNA): TGTGCCAGCAGGGTAAGCCTAGGTGTCGAGCAGTACTTC. It is translated as CASRVSLGVEQYF.

This chain joins TRBV2 and TRBJ1-1; 11 bases map to TRBD1. From germline, CDR1 is SNHLY and CDR2 FYNNEI. The CDR3 runs 15 residues. Unmatched junction bases numbered 4, after V lost 6 bases and J lost 1 base. In DNA, the CDR3 is TGTGCCAGCAGAAGGGACAGGGGGGCGAACACTGAAGCTTTCTTT. Its translation is CASRRDRGANTEAFF. Full variable domain (outside the CDR3, taken from reference TRBV2 and TRBJ1-1): EPEVTQTPSHQVTQMGQEVILRCVPISNHLYFYWYRQILGQKVEFLVSFYNNEISEKSEIFDDQFSVERPDGSNFTLKIRSTKLEDSAMYFCASRRDRGANTEAFFGQGTRLTVV.

The CDR3 DNA is TGTGCCAGCAGTTCGGGACAGATGAACACTGAAGCTTTCTTT. Translated, it gives CASSSGQMNTEAFF. The chain recombines TRBV5-4 with TRBJ1-1; 7 bases match TRBD1. Germline-derived CDR1 and CDR2 are SGHNT and YYREEE (reference sequence). There are 14 residues in the CDR3. V lost 5 bases and J lost 0; bases outside the gene matches: 4.

The chain joins TRBV5-1 to TRBJ2-5, with TRBD1 identical over 10 bases. This CDR3 contains 16 residues. CDR1 is SGHRS, CDR2 YFSETQ, per germline. V was pared by 2 bases and J by 4 bases, with 8 bases of the junction left unmatched. The CDR3 reads CASSFYLTGGGETQYF. The DNA for the CDR3 is TGCGCCAGCAGCTTCTACTTGACAGGGGGCGGAGAGACCCAGTACTTC.

V gene TRBV9 combines with J gene TRBJ2-7; D gene uncertain. The CDR3 is 14 residues long. Per germline, CDR1 SGDLS and CDR2 YYNGEE. The V end was cut by 0 bases, the J end by 2 bases, with 9 bases between. CDR3 coding DNA: TGTGCCAGCAGCGTAGATAGCAGAACCTACGAGCAGTACTTC. Its protein product is CASSVDSRTYEQYF.

This sequence joins TRBV2 and TRBJ1-1, with 8 bases identical to TRBD1. With 6 bases clipped from V and 0 bases from J, the junction kept 9 bases outside the gene matches. Looked up from germline, CDR1 is SNHLY and CDR2 is FYNNEI. This CDR3 is built from 16 residues. In nucleotides, the CDR3 is TGTGCCAGCAGCCCAGGACAGGGAGTGTTGAACACTGAAGCTTTCTTT. This codes for CASSPGQGVLNTEAFF.

The chain couples TRBV6-1 to TRBJ2-7; 8 bases agree with TRBD2. CDR1 and CDR2 (germline): MNHNS, SASEGT. With 6 bases clipped from V and 1 base from J, the junction kept 8 bases outside the gene matches. The CDR3 consists of 15 residues. The CDR3, as DNA: TGTGCCAGCAGCGCCGGGACTAGGGGATCCTACGAGCAGTACTTC. It encodes CASSAGTRGSYEQYF.